What follows are 12 T cell receptor beta chains derived from one specimen sequenced in a study of blood T cell repertoires in COVID-19. Assay used: immunoSEQ multiplex PCR; TCRdb lists only in-frame clones, some missing. The table includes just over 300,000 clones, around 87% detected once. Material: PBMCs or T cells enriched from blood (not recorded which). The source is a woman in her late teens or twenties with acute COVID-19.

This clone was seen once. V and J are TRBV5-1 and TRBJ1-5; 7 nucleotides line up with TRBD1. This CDR3 spans 15 amino acids. Germline CDR1 SGHRS, CDR2 YFSETQ. V lost 5 bases to trimming and J lost 1 base; unmatched junction nucleotides: 6. The CDR3 DNA is TGCGCCAGCAGTCGGGAAGGGGGCAGCAATCAGCCCCAGCATTTT. Its translation: CASSREGGSNQPQHF.

This clone was found once. The chain has TRBV10-3 and TRBJ2-7; 7 positions match TRBD2. The germline V gene has CDR1 ENHRY and CDR2 SYGVKD. V was clipped by 2 bases and J by 4 bases; unmatched bases: 8. There are 15 residues in the CDR3. CDR3 DNA: TGTGCCATCAGTGAGCCTGCCAGCGGGATTTACGAGCAGTACTTC. This encodes CAISEPASGIYEQYF.

The rearrangement links TRBV11-2 to TRBJ2-5, with D possibly matching TRBD2 (6 bases). V dropped 2 bases and J dropped 4 bases, with 11 bases sitting between them. CDR1 SGHAT and CDR2 FQNNGV come from the germline V gene. CDR3 length equals 14 residues. The CDR3 DNA sequence: TGTGCCAGCAGCTTATTGGGAGGAAGAGAGACCCAGTACTTC. It specifies CASSLLGGRETQYF.

The chain uses TRBV18 and TRBJ2-1; D possibly corresponds to TRBD2 (6 bases). Trimming took 5 bases from V and 5 from J, leaving 16 bases between them. The germline CDR1 and CDR2 sequences are KGHSH and LQKENI. CDR3 length equals 15 residues. The CDR3, as DNA: TGTGCCAGCTCAGTCCTGGGCGGGACGGACAATGAGCAGTTCTTC. This gives the protein CASSVLGGTDNEQFF.

The rearrangement links TRBV24-1 to TRBJ1-2; D gene ambiguous. Trimming took off 7 bases at V and 0 bases at J, with 11 bases between the two ends. This CDR3 has 14 amino acids. The germline V gene has CDR1 KGHDR and CDR2 SFDVKD. This CDR3 reads CATRDGGPNYGYTF. CDR3 coding DNA: TGTGCCACCAGGGACGGAGGTCCTAACTATGGCTACACCTTC.

V is TRBV7-9 and J is TRBJ2-1; a possible D gene is TRBD2 (6 bases). Germline values: CDR1 SEHNR, CDR2 FQNEAQ (reference sequence). CDR3 size: 15 residues. V was trimmed by 4 bases and J by 5 bases, leaving 15 bases between them. DNA for the CDR3: TGTGCCAGCAGCTACGGGACTGTGGGGCACAATGAGCAGTTCTTC. It encodes CASSYGTVGHNEQFF.

This chain joins TRBV7-3 and TRBJ2-1; D is ambiguous. Germline V gene data show CDR1 as SGHTA and CDR2 as FQGTGA. The length of the CDR3 is 13 residues. Deletions cut 3 bases from V and 2 bases from J, with 5 bases between. CDR3 in DNA: TGTGCCAGCAGCTTGGCTGCCTACAATGAGCAGTTCTTC. Translated: CASSLAAYNEQFF.

The J gene is TRBJ2-7, the V gene TRBV11-3; TRBD2 aligns across 10 bases. CDR3 length: 14 amino acids. Germline V gene data show CDR1 as SGHNT and CDR2 as YENEEA. With 6 bases clipped from V and 6 bases from J, the junction kept 8 bases outside the gene matches. DNA of the CDR3: TGTGCCAGCAGTTCCAGAGCGGGAGGGCTCGAGCAGTACTTC. Translated: CASSSRAGGLEQYF.

In nucleotides, the CDR3 is TGTGCCAGCAGCTTCAGGGGGTACGAGCAGTACTTC. Amino acids: CASSFRGYEQYF. The chain employs TRBV11-2 and TRBJ2-7; 7 bases align to TRBD1. CDR1 is SGHAT, CDR2 FQNNGV, per germline. V was clipped by 3 bases and J by 4 bases; unmatched bases: 0. The CDR3 spans 12 residues.

This clone showed up just a few times. This chain uses TRBV5-1 with TRBJ1-6; D not certain. This CDR3 region has 14 residues. V lost 5 bases, J lost 0 bases, and 6 bases lay in between. CDR1 is SGHRS and CDR2 is YFSETQ in the germline V gene. CDR3 coding DNA: TGCGCCAGCAGTGAGGGCTCCTATAATTCACCCCTCCACTTT. It yields the protein CASSEGSYNSPLHF.

The chain recombines TRBV27 with TRBJ2-3; D unclear. The CDR3 sequence is 13 residues long. With 4 bases removed from V and 4 bases from J, the gap between germline ends came to 9 bases. Germline CDR1 MNHEY, CDR2 SMNVEV (reference sequence). CDR3 in DNA: TGTGCCAGCAGTTCTCGCCAGTCAGATACGCAGTATTTT. Translated, it gives CASSSRQSDTQYF.

The J gene is TRBJ2-1, the V gene TRBV7-9; no definite D call. Germline V lookup: CDR1 SEHNR, CDR2 FQNEAQ (reference sequence). V lost 2 bases, J lost 2 bases, and 10 bases lay in between. The CDR3 sequence is 15 residues long. The CDR3 reads CASSLSGGTYNEQFF. The CDR3 nucleotides read TGTGCCAGCAGCTTATCTGGCGGTACCTACAATGAGCAGTTCTTC. Supplemented by reference TRBV7-9 and TRBJ2-1, the full variable domain reads DTGVSQNPRHKITKRGQNVTFRCDPISEHNRLYWYRQTLGQGPEFLTYFQNEAQLEKSRLLSDRFSAERPKGSFSTLEIQRTEQGDSAMYLCASSLSGGTYNEQFFGPGTRLTVL.